These 12 T cell receptor beta chains were all obtained from the same sample, sequenced in a study of blood T cell repertoires in COVID-19. The assay was immunoSEQ multiplex PCR, and TCRdb's table has in-frame clones only and misses some. The data contain 250,000 or so clones, around 90% of them seen just once; the ten biggest clones take up about 2%. Source material: peripheral blood. Receptor source: a woman aged 55-70 years with COVID-19, enrolled during active disease.

This clone was counted once. The V call is TRBV15, the J call TRBJ1-4, with D tentatively TRBD1 (5 bases). V gave up 4 bases and J gave up 1 base, with 7 bases separating them. Germline CDR1 reads LNHNV; CDR2 reads YYDKDF (reference sequence). This CDR3 spans 14 amino acids. In nucleotides, the CDR3 is TGTGCCACCAGCACGGGGGGAACTAATGAAAAACTGTTTTTT. It yields the protein CATSTGGTNEKLFF.

The chain carries TRBV6-4 and TRBJ2-2, with 10 bases that match TRBD2. V shed 6 bases, J shed 4 bases, and the junction held 8 bases outside the gene matches. The CDR3 covers 16 residues. CDR1 is MRHNA, CDR2 SNTAGT, per germline. The CDR3 is CASSPLAGEGTGELFF. The DNA for the CDR3 is TGTGCCAGCAGCCCCCTAGCGGGGGAGGGCACCGGGGAGCTGTTTTTT.

V usage is TRBV6-5 and J usage is TRBJ1-2, with D tentatively TRBD1 (5 bases). V gave up 6 bases and J gave up 8 bases, with 16 bases separating them. The germline CDR1 and CDR2 sequences are MNHEY and SVGAGI. The CDR3 has 13 amino acids. In DNA, the CDR3 is TGTGCCAGCAGGATGACACCTAGGGGAGGCTACACCTTC. Its translation is CASRMTPRGGYTF.

V is TRBV5-4 and J is TRBJ2-1; possible D gene TRBD2, 5 bases. The CDR3 extends over 13 amino acids. Germline values: CDR1 SGHNT, CDR2 YYREEE (reference sequence). Trimming shortened V by 0 bases and J by 7 bases, and 8 bases separated the two germline ends. The CDR3, as DNA: TGTGCCAGCAGCTTGGTAGCGATAAATGAGCAGTTCTTC. This translates into CASSLVAINEQFF.

The chain uses TRBV6-5 and TRBJ1-1, with 7 bases lining up with TRBD1. Per germline, CDR1 MNHEY and CDR2 SVGAGI. V trimming: 6 bases; J trimming: 3 bases; junction bases outside the gene matches: 7. This CDR3 is built from 14 residues. The CDR3 sequence: CASRPTGEDTEAFF. CDR3 sequence (DNA): TGTGCCAGCAGACCTACAGGGGAGGACACTGAAGCTTTCTTT.

This clone was recorded a few times. The chain links TRBV5-5 to TRBJ1-1; D gene unclear. The CDR3 totals 14 residues. Looked up from germline, CDR1 is SGHKS and CDR2 is YYEKEE (reference sequence). With 5 bases removed from V and 4 bases from J, the gap between germline ends came to 15 bases. CDR3 sequence: CASRDRTRGTEAFF. CDR3 coding DNA: TGTGCCAGCAGGGACCGGACTCGAGGCACTGAAGCTTTCTTT.

CDR3 residues: CATSRDADYNYGYTF. The CDR3 coding sequence is TGTGCCACCAGCAGAGATGCAGACTATAACTATGGCTACACCTTC. This chain uses TRBV15 with TRBJ1-2; D gene unclear. The CDR3 has 15 amino acids. The germline V and J ends were trimmed by 0 bases and 1 base, with 9 bases remaining between them. Germline values: CDR1 LNHNV, CDR2 YYDKDF (reference sequence). The entire variable domain, with the rest obtained from reference TRBV15 and TRBJ1-2, is as follows: DAMVIQNPRYQVTQFGKPVTLSCSQTLNHNVMYWYQQKSSQAPKLLFHYYDKDFNNEADTPDNFQSRRPNTSFCFLDIRSPGLGDTAMYLCATSRDADYNYGYTFGSGTRLTVV.

The chain joins TRBV4-2 to TRBJ1-2, with 12 bases fitting TRBD1. CDR1 and CDR2 from the germline V gene are LGHNA and YNFKEQ. Trimming took 1 base from V and 6 from J; bases not matched to a gene: 3. There are 15 residues in the CDR3. The CDR3 here is CASSQVGTGGNGYTF. The CDR3 DNA reads TGTGCCAGCAGCCAAGTAGGGACAGGGGGCAATGGCTACACCTTC.

The V gene is TRBV7-3, the J gene TRBJ2-1, with 7 bases lining up with TRBD1. The V segment lost 6 bases and the J segment 2 bases; nucleotides outside the gene matches: 7. CDR3 length: 15 residues. Germline values: CDR1 SGHTA, CDR2 FQGTGA. The CDR3 spells CASRPGTETYNEQFF. CDR3 in DNA: TGTGCCAGCAGGCCCGGGACAGAAACCTACAATGAGCAGTTCTTC.

The chain uses TRBV4-3 and TRBJ1-5; 7 bases are shared with TRBD1. In germline, CDR1 is LGHNA, CDR2 YSLEER. Trimming cost V 0 bases and J 2 bases; bases outside gene matches: 1. The CDR3 is 15 residues long. This CDR3 reads CASSQDQGGNQPQHF. DNA for the CDR3: TGCGCCAGCAGCCAAGATCAGGGGGGCAATCAGCCCCAGCATTTT.

V is TRBV6-5 and J is TRBJ1-1; the match to TRBD1 covers 9 bases. After removal of 6 bases from V and 1 base from J, the junction contained 6 bases not matched to a gene. CDR3 length equals 15 residues. Germline lookup yields CDR1 MNHEY and CDR2 SVGAGI. The CDR3 region is CASRVQQGANTEAFF. DNA of the CDR3: TGTGCCAGCAGGGTTCAACAGGGGGCGAACACTGAAGCTTTCTTT.

The chain couples TRBV15 to TRBJ1-5, with 9 bases aligning to TRBD1. The CDR3 has 17 residues. J lost 6 bases, V lost 3 bases, and 12 bases had no gene match. Germline V gene data show CDR1 as LNHNV and CDR2 as YYDKDF (reference sequence). The CDR3 DNA sequence: TGTGCCACCAGCAGCCCCCCCGGGACAGGGTGGGGTCAGCCCCAGCATTTT. It translates to CATSSPPGTGWGQPQHF.